The TCR beta chain under discussion was sequenced for a study of control samples from healthy donors and cancer patients (TCRdb year 2020). As for this clone: Which antigen it targets is not known. No base-level quality is on record; no much larger clone is a single base apart.

For CDR1 and CDR2, the germline V gene lists MNHNS and SASEGT. Trimming removed 0 bases from V and 13 bases from J, leaving 19 bases between the germline ends. The CDR3 sequence holds 16 residues, the cysteine and phenylalanine included. The kept DNA is CDR3 alone, 48 bases in frame from the first base. Libraries were built with the immunoSEQ multiplex PCR assay. TCRdb took over this immuneACCESS table, retaining in-frame rearrangements with V and J assigned. Such tables are incomplete; in checked studies, under half of the missing clones stem from an unresolved V gene, and the remainder is unexplained. The table for this sample lists approximately 140,000 clones; 90% to 95% of them were counted only once. The top ten hold over 10% of the sample.

The chain employs TRBV6-1 and TRBJ1-6; the D gene lacks a confident call. The sequencing sample was made of blood. This receptor was taken from a man in his forties in good health. The CDR3 has the sequence CASSEAFGQASFPLHF. The DNA is as follows: TGTGCCAGCAGTGAAGCGTTCGGGCAGGCGTCCTTTCCCCTCCACTTT.